The present entry profiles one T cell receptor beta chain with its context. No antigen is known for it. Base qualities are not provided; no much larger clone lies one nucleotide away. This sample is drawn from a study of a mutant IDH1 vaccine in newly diagnosed glioma (dated by TCRdb to the early 2020s). With regard to the full study: In the chemotherapy-containing groups, vaccination started alongside temozolomide cycles, whereas in patients who had radiotherapy alone it started 4-6 weeks after radiotherapy. The roughly 33 treated patients were approximately 60% male and around 40% female, with a mean age of approximately 38 years. Longitudinal TCRB deep sequencing was done for 25 to 30 treated patients, wherever samples were available for exploratory analyses. Peripheral blood was drawn at six visits: V03 (baseline), V05, V07, V10, V12 and V13. Prior to enrollment, patients had been given standard therapy consisting of radiotherapy alone, temozolomide alone, or radiochemotherapy with temozolomide, with the combination given to most patients. The week-35 safety follow-up took place at visit V12, and the week-47 end of study took place at visit V13. Points the paper makes about the study in general: Availability determined which PBMC samples were chosen for TCRB deep sequencing. Vaccine-induced immune responses across multiple MHC alleles were detected in 85% to 95% of patients. Pseudoprogression seemed to be unrelated to changes in the top peripheral T cell clonotypes found by TCRB sequencing. The authors noted that analyses of patient blood samples could not be reproduced because of sample limitations.

The time point label corresponds to: week 35, safety follow-up. Every vaccine dose consisted of 300 ug of a 20-mer mutant IDH1 peptide in Montanide, administered subcutaneously together with topical imiquimod. Patients were given eight vaccinations, in weeks 1, 3, 5, 7, 11, 15, 19 and 23, which matched visits V03 through V10. The donors had newly diagnosed IDH1-mutant astrocytomas of WHO grade 3 or 4 that showed loss of nuclear ATRX. The samples were drawn from NOA16, a multicentre, single-arm, open-label phase I trial in Germany that tested a mutant IDH1 peptide vaccine in humans for the first time. Genomic DNA for TCRB sequencing was extracted from EDTA blood using the DNeasy Blood and Tissue Kit. From cysteine to phenylalanine, the CDR3 is 14 amino acids long. The kept DNA is CDR3 alone, 42 bases in frame from the first base. Per the germline V gene (reference sequence), SGHNT is the CDR1 and YYREEE is the CDR2. Trimming leaves V shorter by 5 bases and J shorter by 15 bases, with the junction holding 16 bases beyond the gene matches.

The receptor library was made with the immunoSEQ multiplex PCR assay. The hsTCRB Kit was used according to the manufacturer's protocol to amplify rearranged TCR beta chain sequences. An Illumina MiSeq was used to sequence the TCRB libraries. Turning to the authors' computational methods: The proprietary platform of the kit vendor was used for demultiplexing, trimming and gene mapping. Drawn from immuneACCESS, this table holds only the in-frame rearrangements with V and J called that TCRdb kept. Clones are partly lost; checked studies trace under half to an unresolved V gene and leave the rest unexplained. The V and J calls and clone size come from that table; D and trimming were worked out from the DNA. This sample is represented by roughly 38,000 clones; 85% to 90% of them were singletons. The ten largest clones represent approximately 1.6% of the sample.

The TCR originated in a man aged 35 to 55 with glioma. The V gene is TRBV5-4 and the J gene is TRBJ2-4, with 8 middle bases fitting TRBD1. Material: PBMCs, obtained from a glioma patient whose treatment included an IDH1 peptide vaccine. The DNA is as follows: TGTGCCAGCAGTCTTCCGGGACAGGACACAAGGGGGTACTTC. This codes for CASSLPGQDTRGYF.